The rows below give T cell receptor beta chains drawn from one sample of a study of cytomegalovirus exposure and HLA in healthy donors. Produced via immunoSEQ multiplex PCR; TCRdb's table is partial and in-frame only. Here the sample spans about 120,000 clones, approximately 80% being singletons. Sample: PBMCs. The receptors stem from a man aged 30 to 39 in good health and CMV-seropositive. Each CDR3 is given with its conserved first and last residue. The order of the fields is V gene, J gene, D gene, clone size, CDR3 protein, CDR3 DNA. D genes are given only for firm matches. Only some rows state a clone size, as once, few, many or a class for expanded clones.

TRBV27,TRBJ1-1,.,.,CASSPGGVVNTEAFF,TGTGCCAGCAGTCCAGGAGGGGTCGTGAACACTGAAGCTTTCTTT
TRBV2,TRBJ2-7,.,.,CASTDRTYEQYF,TGTGCCAGCACCGACAGAACCTACGAGCAGTACTTC
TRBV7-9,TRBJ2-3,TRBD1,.,CSSSLLRGQADTQYF,TGTTCCAGCAGCCTCCTCAGGGGGCAGGCAGATACGCAGTATTTT
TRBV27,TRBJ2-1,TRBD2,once,CASSFLAANEQFF,TGTGCCAGCAGTTTCCTAGCGGCAAATGAGCAGTTCTTC
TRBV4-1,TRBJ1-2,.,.,CASSAGTRHDYTF,TGCGCCAGCAGCGCAGGGACACGGCATGACTACACCTTC
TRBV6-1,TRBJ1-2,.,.,CASSEWGGGVYGYTF,TGTGCCAGCAGTGAATGGGGCGGGGGGGTCTATGGCTACACCTTC
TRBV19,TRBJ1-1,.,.,CASSIRFSTEAFF,TGTGCCAGTAGTATTCGGTTTAGCACTGAAGCTTTCTTT
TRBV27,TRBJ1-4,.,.,CASSYLGADEKLFF,TGTGCCAGCAGTTACCTTGGGGCCGATGAAAAACTGTTTTTT
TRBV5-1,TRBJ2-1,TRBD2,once,CASSPAGDEQFF,TGCGCCAGCAGCCCGGCGGGGGATGAGCAGTTCTTC
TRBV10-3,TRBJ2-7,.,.,CAIRGDTPGLEQYF,TGTGCCATCAGGGGGGACACACCAGGCTTGGAGCAGTACTTC
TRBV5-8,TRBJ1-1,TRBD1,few,CASSLGGRGRGTEAFF,TGTGCCAGCAGCTTGGGTGGCAGGGGGCGAGGCACTGAAGCTTTCTTT
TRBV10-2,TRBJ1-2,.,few,CASRQDNYGYTF,TGCGCCAGCAGACAGGATAACTATGGCTACACCTTC
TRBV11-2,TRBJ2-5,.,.,CASSLRTAGETQYF,TGTGCCAGCAGCTTACGGACAGCCGGGGAGACCCAGTACTTC
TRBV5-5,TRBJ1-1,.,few,CASSSLTGNTEAFF,TGTGCCAGCAGCTCATTGACAGGGAACACTGAAGCTTTCTTT
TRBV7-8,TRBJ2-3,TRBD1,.,CASSITGASTDTQYF,TGTGCCAGCAGCATAACAGGGGCAAGCACAGATACGCAGTATTTT
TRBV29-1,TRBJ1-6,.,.,CSVEQGGNSPLHF,TGCAGCGTTGAACAGGGAGGGAATTCACCCCTCCACTTT
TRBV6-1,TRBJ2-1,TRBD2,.,CASTERGARYNEQFF,TGTGCCAGCACGGAGCGGGGGGCGCGCTACAATGAGCAGTTCTTC
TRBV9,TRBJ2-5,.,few,CASSGQQGRIQETQYF,TGTGCCAGCAGCGGACAGCAAGGTAGAATCCAAGAGACCCAGTACTTC
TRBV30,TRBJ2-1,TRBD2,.,CAWSTAGGGNEQFF,TGTGCCTGGAGTACGGCGGGGGGGGGCAATGAGCAGTTCTTC
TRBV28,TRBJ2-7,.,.,CASSFGRDSYEQYF,TGTGCCAGCAGTTTTGGCAGGGACTCCTACGAGCAGTACTTC
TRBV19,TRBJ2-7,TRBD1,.,CASSGDRINYEQYF,TGTGCCAGTAGTGGGGACAGGATAAACTACGAGCAGTACTTC
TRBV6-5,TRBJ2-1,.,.,CASSYSNQEGNEQFF,TGTGCCAGCAGTTACTCGAATCAGGAGGGGAATGAGCAGTTCTTC
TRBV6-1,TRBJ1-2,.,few,CASSLLYGYTF,TGTGCCAGCAGTCTCCTCTATGGCTACACCTTC
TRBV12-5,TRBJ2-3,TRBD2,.,CASGLGEGTQYF,TGTGCTAGTGGTTTGGGGGAGGGTACGCAGTATTTT
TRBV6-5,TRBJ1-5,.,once,CASSYSGGFQPQHF,TGTGCCAGCAGTTACTCAGGGGGTTTTCAGCCCCAGCATTTT
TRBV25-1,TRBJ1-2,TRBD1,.,CASSESGQGRVWGYGYTF,TGTGCCAGCAGTGAATCAGGACAGGGGAGGGTGTGGGGCTATGGCTACACCTTC
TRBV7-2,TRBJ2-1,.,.,CASSLVGGNEQFF,TGTGCCAGCAGCTTAGTAGGGGGCAATGAGCAGTTCTTC
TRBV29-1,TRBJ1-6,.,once,CSVAESSQSPLHF,TGCAGCGTTGCGGAGAGCTCACAATCACCCCTCCACTTT
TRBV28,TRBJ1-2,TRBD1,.,CASSSGTGIYGYTF,TGTGCCAGCAGCTCCGGGACAGGGATCTATGGCTACACCTTC
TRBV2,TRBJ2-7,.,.,CASSDETRGGEQYF,TGTGCCAGCAGTGATGAGACAAGAGGGGGCGAGCAGTACTTC
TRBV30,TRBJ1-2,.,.,CAWSAWTDGYTF,TGTGCCTGGAGTGCTTGGACAGATGGCTACACCTTC
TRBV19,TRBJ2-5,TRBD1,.,CASSDNRQGKGETQYF,TGTGCCAGTAGCGATAACCGACAGGGAAAGGGAGAGACCCAGTACTTC
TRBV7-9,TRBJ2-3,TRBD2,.,CASSSGLAGGITDTQYF,TGTGCCAGCAGCTCGGGACTAGCGGGGGGGATCACAGATACGCAGTATTTT
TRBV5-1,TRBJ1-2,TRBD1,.,CASSLSDREYYGYTF,TGCGCCAGCAGCTTGTCGGACAGGGAATACTATGGCTACACCTTC
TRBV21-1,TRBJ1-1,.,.,CASSRDRDPSLMNTEAFF,TGTGCCAGCTCCCGGGACAGGGATCCATCGTTGATGAACACTGAAGCTTTCTTT
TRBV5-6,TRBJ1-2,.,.,CASSLSYGAALANYGYTF,TGTGCCAGCAGCTTGTCCTACGGAGCAGCCTTAGCTAACTATGGCTACACCTTC
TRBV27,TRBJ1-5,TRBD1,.,CATKPGQGAFGAVQPQHF,TGTGCCACCAAGCCGGGACAGGGGGCCTTTGGGGCGGTTCAGCCCCAGCATTTT
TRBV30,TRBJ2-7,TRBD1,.,CAWTGGETYEQYF,TGTGCCTGGACAGGGGGCGAAACTTACGAGCAGTACTTC
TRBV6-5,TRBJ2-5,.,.,CASRPTGFAETQYF,TGTGCCAGCAGACCTACAGGGTTCGCAGAGACCCAGTACTTC
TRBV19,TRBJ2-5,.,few,CASSTNRFQETQYF,TGTGCCAGTAGTACAAACAGATTCCAAGAGACCCAGTACTTC
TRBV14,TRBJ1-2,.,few,CASSRRAGDNGYTF,TGTGCCAGCAGCCGTAGAGCAGGGGACAATGGCTACACCTTC
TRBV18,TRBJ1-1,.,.,CASSPGVPGRGTEAFF,TGTGCCAGCTCACCGGGCGTTCCAGGGAGGGGCACTGAAGCTTTCTTT
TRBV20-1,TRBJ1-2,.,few,CSAILGRGYTF,TGCAGTGCCATCCTCGGGAGAGGCTACACCTTC
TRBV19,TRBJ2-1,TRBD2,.,CASSRSQVPAGNFNEQFF,TGTGCCAGTAGTAGATCCCAGGTTCCAGCGGGGAATTTCAATGAGCAGTTCTTC
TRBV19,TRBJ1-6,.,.,CASQGSGVSSPLHF,TGTGCCAGTCAGGGCTCAGGGGTTAGCTCACCCCTCCACTTT
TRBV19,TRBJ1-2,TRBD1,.,CASSKGQRRITNYGYTF,TGTGCCAGTAGTAAGGGACAGCGAAGGATAACGAACTATGGCTACACCTTC
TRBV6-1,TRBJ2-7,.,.,CASMGGSSYEQYF,TGTGCCAGCATGGGAGGCAGCTCCTACGAGCAGTACTTC
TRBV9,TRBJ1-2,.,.,CASSVVSGYYGYTF,TGTGCCAGCAGCGTAGTGTCAGGGTACTATGGCTACACCTTC
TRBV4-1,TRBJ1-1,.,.,CASTAGQGTGEAFF,TGCGCCAGCACAGCGGGGCAGGGGACGGGTGAAGCTTTCTTT
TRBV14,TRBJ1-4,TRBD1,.,CASSRYQGAANEKLFF,TGTGCCAGCAGCCGATATCAGGGGGCAGCTAATGAAAAACTGTTTTTT
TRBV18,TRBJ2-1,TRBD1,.,CASSLGQELNEQFF,TGTGCCAGCTCACTGGGACAGGAGCTCAATGAGCAGTTCTTC
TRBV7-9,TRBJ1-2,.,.,CASSTNAGGRDGYTF,TGTGCCAGCAGCACAAATGCGGGGGGGAGGGATGGCTACACCTTC
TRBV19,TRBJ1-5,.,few,CASSMGSPMYNQPQHF,TGTGCCAGTAGTATGGGGAGTCCGATGTACAATCAGCCCCAGCATTTT
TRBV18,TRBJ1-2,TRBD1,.,CASSPSSGQYGYTF,TGTGCCAGCTCACCATCGTCGGGACAGTATGGCTACACCTTC
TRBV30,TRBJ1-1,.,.,CAWSGGGNTEAFF,TGTGCCTGGAGTGGAGGTGGTAACACTGAAGCTTTCTTT
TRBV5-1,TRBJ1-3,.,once,CASSLKQNSGNTIYF,TGCGCCAGCAGCTTAAAACAGAACTCTGGAAACACCATATATTTT
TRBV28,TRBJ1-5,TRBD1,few,CASRRDRVNQPQHF,TGTGCCAGCAGACGCGACAGGGTTAATCAGCCCCAGCATTTT
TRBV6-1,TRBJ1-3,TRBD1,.,CASSRQGTTGNTIYF,TGTGCCAGCAGTCGACAGGGGACAACTGGAAACACCATATATTTT
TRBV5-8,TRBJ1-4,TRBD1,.,CASSLSGGDEKLFF,TGTGCCAGCAGCTTGTCAGGGGGCGATGAAAAACTGTTTTTT